The source of this TCR beta chain is a study of glioma-infiltrating T cells. Study conclusions and caveats: Tissue-blood divergence was below expectation in non-neoplastic patients, above in gliomas. Very few CDR3 sequences were shared between tissue and blood.

This clonotype was recorded only once. Antigen specificity is unknown. A read error may be the cause here, since a much bigger clone is one base away. The CDR3 contains 15 residues. V gave up 4 bases and J gave up 0 bases, with 10 bases separating them. Germline V CDR1 and CDR2: LNHDA, SQIVND (reference sequence). TCR alpha and beta CDR3 regions were amplified from RNA using iRepertoire nested multiplex PCR. One-step reverse transcription and amplification started from approximately 100-400 ng of tissue mRNA or PBMC total RNA. Each CDR3 protein gets one entry after TCRdb re-called the multiplex PCR reads with MiXCR. Of about 93,000 distinct CDR3 sequences in the sample, approximately 42% are singletons; the top ten hold more than 30%.

The sequencing sample was made of glioma tissue, nonneoplastic brain tissue, or PBMCs (not recorded which). V is TRBV19 and J is TRBJ1-5; D may be TRBD1 (6 bases). This receptor was identified in a human donor with low-grade glioma or glioblastoma, undergoing nonglioma brain surgery, or in good health (not recorded which). The CDR3 region is CASSRQEVSNQPQHF. The CDR3 DNA reads TGTGCCAGTAGTAGACAGGAAGTTAGCAATCAGCCCCAGCATTTT.